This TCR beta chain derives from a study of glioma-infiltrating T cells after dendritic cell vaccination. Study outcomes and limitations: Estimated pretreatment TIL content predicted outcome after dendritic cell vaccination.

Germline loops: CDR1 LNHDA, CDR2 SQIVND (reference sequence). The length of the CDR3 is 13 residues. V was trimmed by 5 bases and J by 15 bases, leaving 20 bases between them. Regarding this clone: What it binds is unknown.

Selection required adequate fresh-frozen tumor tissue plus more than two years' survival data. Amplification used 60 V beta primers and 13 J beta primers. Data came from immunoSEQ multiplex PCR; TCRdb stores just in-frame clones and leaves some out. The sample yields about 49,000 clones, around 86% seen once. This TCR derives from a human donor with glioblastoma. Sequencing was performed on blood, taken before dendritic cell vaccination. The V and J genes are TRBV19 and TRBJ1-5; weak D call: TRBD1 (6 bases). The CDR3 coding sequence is TGTGCCAGTAGTGTCGAACGGGACACGGATTTGCATTTT. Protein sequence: CASSVERDTDLHF.